This T cell receptor (beta chain) was retrieved from a study of blood T cell repertoires in COVID-19. Background on the study: The study drew acute and convalescent COVID-19 samples from the United States, Italy and Spain. T cells, B-cell-depleted T cells, or PBMCs supplied cDNA or gDNA.

Per the original data handling: Nucleated cell counts were estimated from reference gene primer amplification. Some clones are missing from TCRdb's copy, which holds only in-frame ones; the method was immunoSEQ multiplex PCR. The V and J calls and clone size were taken over from that table, and D and trimming were inferred from the DNA. The data hold about 80,000 clones, with approximately 80% observed a single time. V dropped 4 bases and J dropped 4; count of bases not matched to a gene: 1. The germline V gene encodes CDR1 LGHDT and CDR2 YNNKEL (reference sequence). The CDR3 has 15 residues. The rearrangement links TRBV3-1 (or the pseudogene TRBV3-2) to TRBJ2-2; 12 bases are a match to TRBD2. The receptor's source is a man older than 75 with acute or convalescent COVID-19. The sequenced sample was peripheral blood. The CDR3 DNA sequence: TGTGCCAGCAGCCGGGGACTAGCGGGCACCGGGGAGCTGTTTTTT. Translating gives CASSRGLAGTGELFF.